This TCR beta chain stems from a study of control samples from healthy donors and cancer patients. TCRdb keeps only in-frame clones here, not all; method: immunoSEQ multiplex PCR. The table lists about 150,000 clones, 94% of them singletons. The germline V gene encodes CDR1 MNHEY and CDR2 SMNVEV (reference sequence). The length of the CDR3 is 14 residues. V was clipped by 6 bases and J by 8 bases; unmatched bases: 9. This rearrangement joins TRBV27 to TRBJ1-2; the match to TRBD1 covers 10 bases. The sequencing input was blood. The origin of this receptor is a woman between 35 and 50 years old in good health. In DNA, the CDR3 is TGTGCCAGCAGCCTTAGGGACAGGGGCGGCGGCTACACCTTC. Its translation: CASSLRDRGGGYTF.